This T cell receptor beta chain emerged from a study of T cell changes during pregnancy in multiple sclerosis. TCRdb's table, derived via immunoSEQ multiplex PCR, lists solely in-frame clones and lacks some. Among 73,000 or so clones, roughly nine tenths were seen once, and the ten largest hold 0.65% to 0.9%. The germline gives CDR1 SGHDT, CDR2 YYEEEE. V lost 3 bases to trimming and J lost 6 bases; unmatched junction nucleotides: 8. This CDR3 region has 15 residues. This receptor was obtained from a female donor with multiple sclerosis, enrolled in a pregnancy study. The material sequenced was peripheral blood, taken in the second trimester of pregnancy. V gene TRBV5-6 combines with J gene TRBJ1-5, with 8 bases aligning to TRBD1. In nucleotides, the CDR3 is TGTGCCAGCAGCTCCCGACAGGGGATCACTCAGCCCCAGCATTTT. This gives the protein CASSSRQGITQPQHF.